The rows below give T cell receptor beta chains drawn from one sample of a study of cytomegalovirus exposure and HLA in healthy donors. Libraries were prepared by immunoSEQ multiplex PCR; TCRdb keeps only in-frame clonotypes and omits some of them. Here the sample spans over 150,000 clones, approximately 76% being singletons. The sequenced sample was PBMCs. The receptors were sampled from a man aged 60-69 years in good health and CMV-seronegative. The CDR3 runs from the conserved cysteine through the conserved F or W. Fields, in order: clone size, J gene, D gene, V gene, CDR3 protein, CDR3 DNA. D genes are given only for firm matches. For some rows the clone size is stated as once, few or many, or as a class when expanded; others skip it.

abundance: -; j_gene: TRBJ2-3; d_gene: -; v_gene: TRBV28; CDR3aa: CASSEGFGADTQYF; CDR3nt: TGTGCCAGCAGTGAGGGTTTCGGGGCAGATACGCAGTATTTT
abundance: once; j_gene: TRBJ2-5; d_gene: -; v_gene: TRBV11-2; CDR3aa: CASSFRGVYQETQYF; CDR3nt: TGTGCCAGCAGCTTCCGGGGAGTGTACCAAGAGACCCAGTACTTC
abundance: -; j_gene: TRBJ2-1; d_gene: -; v_gene: TRBV5-1; CDR3aa: CASSPSRSEEEQFF; CDR3nt: TGCGCCAGCAGCCCATCTAGGTCGGAGGAAGAGCAGTTCTTC
abundance: -; j_gene: TRBJ2-7; d_gene: -; v_gene: TRBV7-2; CDR3aa: CASSLGAGAVLSSYEQYF; CDR3nt: TGTGCCAGCAGCTTAGGGGCGGGGGCCGTGCTAAGCTCCTACGAGCAGTACTTC
abundance: -; j_gene: TRBJ2-3; d_gene: -; v_gene: TRBV7-8; CDR3aa: CASSFFLATDTQYF; CDR3nt: TGTGCCAGCAGCTTCTTCCTAGCGACAGATACGCAGTATTTT
abundance: -; j_gene: TRBJ1-5; d_gene: -; v_gene: TRBV2; CDR3aa: CATRGSDSNQPQHF; CDR3nt: TGTGCCACCCGGGGGTCAGATAGCAATCAGCCCCAGCATTTT
abundance: -; j_gene: TRBJ2-1; d_gene: TRBD1; v_gene: TRBV5-4; CDR3aa: CASSPSGTVTYNEQFF; CDR3nt: TGTGCCAGCAGCCCCTCCGGGACAGTGACGTACAATGAGCAGTTCTTC
abundance: -; j_gene: TRBJ1-6; d_gene: -; v_gene: TRBV5-4; CDR3aa: CASSLGQQNSPLHF; CDR3nt: TGTGCCAGCAGCTTGGGACAGCAAAATTCACCCCTCCACTTT
abundance: -; j_gene: TRBJ1-2; d_gene: -; v_gene: TRBV19; CDR3aa: CASSPQNYGYTF; CDR3nt: TGTGCCAGTAGTCCACAGAACTATGGCTACACCTTC
abundance: -; j_gene: TRBJ2-5; d_gene: -; v_gene: TRBV6-1; CDR3aa: CASSPISPPGETQYF; CDR3nt: TGTGCCAGCAGCCCGATTAGTCCCCCGGGAGAGACCCAGTACTTC
abundance: once; j_gene: TRBJ2-3; d_gene: TRBD2; v_gene: TRBV6-5; CDR3aa: CASRASGYTDTQYF; CDR3nt: TGTGCCAGCAGGGCTAGCGGCTACACAGATACGCAGTATTTT
abundance: -; j_gene: TRBJ1-1; d_gene: -; v_gene: TRBV27; CDR3aa: CASSFAGVAFF; CDR3nt: TGTGCCAGCAGTTTTGCGGGGGTTGCTTTCTTT
abundance: few; j_gene: TRBJ2-7; d_gene: TRBD2; v_gene: TRBV5-1; CDR3aa: CASSFGGSEYEQYF; CDR3nt: TGCGCCAGCAGCTTTGGCGGGAGCGAGTACGAGCAGTACTTC
abundance: -; j_gene: TRBJ1-2; d_gene: TRBD1; v_gene: TRBV7-2; CDR3aa: CASRPGGYYGYTF; CDR3nt: TGTGCCAGCAGACCAGGGGGCTACTATGGCTACACCTTC
abundance: -; j_gene: TRBJ2-3; d_gene: -; v_gene: TRBV2; CDR3aa: CASSEGRVGADTQYF; CDR3nt: TGTGCCAGCAGTGAAGGGAGGGTCGGGGCAGATACGCAGTATTTT
abundance: once; j_gene: TRBJ2-5; d_gene: -; v_gene: TRBV6-1; CDR3aa: CASSETGGSGTQYF; CDR3nt: TGTGCCAGCAGTGAAACGGGGGGCTCTGGGACCCAGTACTTC
abundance: -; j_gene: TRBJ2-2; d_gene: TRBD2; v_gene: TRBV30; CDR3aa: CAWSSWASGGPTGELFF; CDR3nt: TGTGCCTGGAGCTCCTGGGCTAGCGGGGGGCCTACCGGGGAGCTGTTTTTT
abundance: -; j_gene: TRBJ1-6; d_gene: TRBD1; v_gene: TRBV6-1; CDR3aa: CASSAPGQLNSPLHF; CDR3nt: TGTGCCAGCAGTGCCCCGGGACAGCTTAATTCACCCCTCCACTTT
abundance: once; j_gene: TRBJ2-7; d_gene: -; v_gene: TRBV15; CDR3aa: CATSAQGQEWYEQYF; CDR3nt: TGTGCCACCAGCGCTCAGGGGCAAGAGTGGTACGAGCAGTACTTC
abundance: -; j_gene: TRBJ1-2; d_gene: -; v_gene: TRBV6-1; CDR3aa: CASSVEGNYGYTF; CDR3nt: TGTGCCAGCAGTGTGGAGGGGAACTATGGCTACACCTTC
abundance: few; j_gene: TRBJ2-7; d_gene: -; v_gene: TRBV28; CDR3aa: CASSLYPPSYEQYF; CDR3nt: TGTGCCAGCAGCCTCTATCCCCCCTCCTACGAGCAGTACTTC
abundance: -; j_gene: TRBJ2-7; d_gene: TRBD2; v_gene: TRBV28; CDR3aa: CASRTSGRFHEQYF; CDR3nt: TGTGCCAGCAGGACTAGCGGGAGATTCCACGAGCAGTACTTC
abundance: -; j_gene: TRBJ1-2; d_gene: -; v_gene: TRBV5-4; CDR3aa: CASSLGQQTSNYGYTF; CDR3nt: TGTGCCAGCAGCCTTGGACAGCAAACATCTAACTATGGCTACACCTTC
abundance: few; j_gene: TRBJ2-7; d_gene: -; v_gene: TRBV6-1; CDR3aa: CASSAGAAGSYEQYF; CDR3nt: TGTGCCAGCAGTGCCGGCGCGGCGGGCTCCTACGAGCAGTACTTC
abundance: -; j_gene: TRBJ2-7; d_gene: TRBD1; v_gene: TRBV6-5; CDR3aa: CASSLGQGYEQYF; CDR3nt: TGTGCCAGCAGCCTCGGACAGGGATACGAGCAGTACTTC
abundance: -; j_gene: TRBJ2-3; d_gene: TRBD2; v_gene: TRBV28; CDR3aa: CASSLAGGGGTQYF; CDR3nt: TGTGCCAGCAGTTTAGCGGGAGGTGGAGGTACGCAGTATTTT
abundance: -; j_gene: TRBJ2-7; d_gene: -; v_gene: TRBV2; CDR3aa: CASRAGASYEQYF; CDR3nt: TGTGCCAGCAGGGCAGGTGCCTCCTACGAGCAGTACTTC
abundance: -; j_gene: TRBJ2-7; d_gene: TRBD2; v_gene: TRBV5-1; CDR3aa: CASRRLAGESYEQYF; CDR3nt: TGCGCCAGCAGACGACTAGCGGGAGAGTCCTACGAGCAGTACTTC
abundance: few; j_gene: TRBJ2-1; d_gene: TRBD2; v_gene: TRBV29-1; CDR3aa: CSVEGPSGSMDEQFF; CDR3nt: TGCAGCGTTGAAGGACCTAGCGGGAGTATGGATGAGCAGTTCTTC
abundance: -; j_gene: TRBJ2-1; d_gene: TRBD2; v_gene: TRBV5-1; CDR3aa: CASSPGTSGTNEQFF; CDR3nt: TGCGCCAGCAGTCCCGGGACTAGCGGGACCAATGAGCAGTTCTTC
abundance: few; j_gene: TRBJ2-1; d_gene: TRBD2; v_gene: TRBV9; CDR3aa: CASSVDLAGAHNEQFF; CDR3nt: TGTGCCAGCAGCGTAGATCTAGCGGGGGCCCACAATGAGCAGTTCTTC
abundance: -; j_gene: TRBJ2-1; d_gene: TRBD2; v_gene: TRBV4-3; CDR3aa: CASSQDVSGSAREQFF; CDR3nt: TGCGCCAGCAGCCAAGATGTTAGCGGGAGCGCGCGTGAGCAGTTCTTC
abundance: few; j_gene: TRBJ1-2; d_gene: -; v_gene: TRBV6-1; CDR3aa: CASSEVGTPPYGYTF; CDR3nt: TGTGCCAGCAGTGAAGTGGGGACACCGCCCTATGGCTACACCTTC
abundance: -; j_gene: TRBJ2-7; d_gene: TRBD1; v_gene: TRBV4-3; CDR3aa: CASSQEESAWTGDYEQYF; CDR3nt: TGCGCCAGCAGCCAAGAAGAAAGCGCTTGGACAGGGGACTACGAGCAGTACTTC
abundance: -; j_gene: TRBJ1-1; d_gene: -; v_gene: TRBV30; CDR3aa: CAWSVLGGAFEAFF; CDR3nt: TGTGCCTGGAGTGTACTGGGGGGGGCTTTTGAAGCTTTCTTT
abundance: -; j_gene: TRBJ2-1; d_gene: TRBD2; v_gene: TRBV2; CDR3aa: CASSSGGGLAGGNEQFF; CDR3nt: TGTGCCAGCAGTAGCGGGGGAGGGCTAGCGGGAGGTAATGAGCAGTTCTTC
abundance: -; j_gene: TRBJ1-5; d_gene: -; v_gene: TRBV2; CDR3aa: CASSVDGNQPQHF; CDR3nt: TGTGCCAGCAGTGTCGACGGGAATCAGCCCCAGCATTTT
abundance: -; j_gene: TRBJ1-5; d_gene: -; v_gene: TRBV30; CDR3aa: CAWSVLGSNQPQHF; CDR3nt: TGTGCCTGGAGTGTACTAGGGAGCAATCAGCCCCAGCATTTT
abundance: -; j_gene: TRBJ2-7; d_gene: -; v_gene: TRBV6-5; CDR3aa: CASRATATSYEQYF; CDR3nt: TGTGCCAGCAGAGCGACAGCGACCTCCTACGAGCAGTACTTC
abundance: -; j_gene: TRBJ2-1; d_gene: -; v_gene: TRBV18; CDR3aa: CASSTRGIEQFF; CDR3nt: TGTGCCAGCTCCACCCGGGGGATTGAGCAGTTCTTC
abundance: -; j_gene: TRBJ2-1; d_gene: -; v_gene: TRBV6-5; CDR3aa: CASSRLVGNEQFF; CDR3nt: TGTGCCAGCAGCCGACTAGTCGGGAATGAGCAGTTCTTC
abundance: -; j_gene: TRBJ1-3; d_gene: -; v_gene: TRBV18; CDR3aa: CASSQGMRPSGNTIYF; CDR3nt: TGTGCCAGCTCGCAGGGGATGCGGCCCTCTGGAAACACCATATATTTT
abundance: -; j_gene: TRBJ2-7; d_gene: -; v_gene: TRBV7-2; CDR3aa: CASRLSWVLDEQYF; CDR3nt: TGTGCCAGCAGACTAAGTTGGGTCTTAGACGAGCAGTACTTC
abundance: -; j_gene: TRBJ1-2; d_gene: -; v_gene: TRBV5-1; CDR3aa: CASSLEDGGNYGYTF; CDR3nt: TGCGCCAGCAGCTTGGAGGACGGGGGTAACTATGGCTACACCTTC
abundance: -; j_gene: TRBJ2-7; d_gene: -; v_gene: TRBV7-2; CDR3aa: CASSARAGAYEQYF; CDR3nt: TGTGCCAGCAGCGCACGGGCAGGGGCCTACGAGCAGTACTTC
abundance: -; j_gene: TRBJ2-5; d_gene: -; v_gene: TRBV9; CDR3aa: CASSVMGAQETQYF; CDR3nt: TGTGCCAGCAGCGTTATGGGGGCCCAAGAGACCCAGTACTTC